The 20 T cell receptor beta chains given below trace back to one sample, sequenced in a study of T cell repertoires in cytomegalovirus infection. MiXCR, applied by TCRdb to the reads, yields one record per CDR3 protein. This sample has some 350,000 distinct CDR3 sequences, with 15% to 20% found just once. The sequenced sample was PBMCs. These receptors came from a human donor in good health (CMV status not recorded). Some clones in this sample may be carry-over from other donors' samples.

The table lists this clonotype with many counts. The V and J genes are TRBV7-6 and TRBJ2-1, with 11 bases identical to TRBD2. CDR3 length: 15 amino acids. The germline V gene encodes CDR1 SGHVS and CDR2 FNYEAQ. V lost 1 base to trimming and J lost 9 bases; unmatched junction nucleotides: 5. The CDR3 protein is CASSLGSGGAGEQFF. DNA of the CDR3: TGTGCCAGCAGCTTAGGTAGCGGGGGGGCAGGTGAGCAGTTCTTC.

This clonotype was counted ten times or more. The chain couples TRBV7-2 to TRBJ2-3, with D possibly called TRBD1 or TRBD2 (5 bases each). The germline V and J ends were trimmed by 6 bases and 8 bases, with 18 bases remaining between them. This CDR3 is 14 amino acids long. CDR1 and CDR2 (germline): SGHTA, FQGNSA. The CDR3: CASRKFDRGGTQYF. The DNA for the CDR3 is TGTGCCAGCAGAAAATTCGACAGAGGAGGTACGCAGTATTTT.

V and J are TRBV4-2 and TRBJ1-5; D not resolved. The CDR3 is made up of 14 amino acids. Germline loops: CDR1 LGHNA, CDR2 YNFKEQ. Between the trimmed V and J ends, which lost 1 base and 7 bases, there was a span of 11 bases. Here the CDR3 reads CASSQGGIRQPQHF. The CDR3 DNA is TGTGCCAGCAGCCAAGGTGGGATTCGACAGCCCCAGCATTTT.

The V and J genes are TRBV7-9 and TRBJ2-5; D remains ambiguous. CDR3 length: 13 amino acids. CDR1 SEHNR and CDR2 FQNEAQ come from the germline V gene (reference sequence). V dropped 7 bases and J dropped 2 bases, with 11 bases sitting between them. CDR3 in DNA: TGTGCCAGCACCCTTGGCAGTCAAGAGACCCAGTACTTC. This translates into CASTLGSQETQYF.

This clonotype was seen only a few times. The CDR3 DNA reads as TGTGCCAGCAGGAAGACAGGGACCTACGAGCAGTACTTC. This encodes CASRKTGTYEQYF. V usage is TRBV12-3 or TRBV12-4 and J usage is TRBJ2-7; 7 positions match TRBD1. V was clipped by 6 bases and J by 2 bases; unmatched bases: 4. The CDR3 contains 13 residues.

This clonotype was counted many times. The chain couples TRBV12-3 or TRBV12-4 to TRBJ2-5, with a weak D call TRBD1 (6 bases). The CDR3 covers 14 residues. V was trimmed by 7 bases and J by 3 bases, leaving 15 bases between them. The CDR3 DNA is TGTGCCAGCACTCCTCCGGGGACAAAAGAGACCCAGTACTTC. Its translation: CASTPPGTKETQYF.

The chain uses TRBV19 and TRBJ1-5; 10 bases map to TRBD1. Germline V gives CDR1 LNHDA, CDR2 SQIVND (reference sequence). This CDR3 has 13 amino acids. This CDR3 reads CAYRQGAYQPQHF. The DNA for the CDR3 is TGTGCGTACAGACAGGGGGCGTATCAGCCCCAGCATTTT.

This clonotype has more than one count but fewer than ten. V and J are TRBV2 and TRBJ1-5, with a weak D call TRBD1 (5 bases). CDR3 size: 15 residues. Germline values: CDR1 SNHLY, CDR2 FYNNEI. Trimming shortened V by 7 bases and J by 0 bases, and 13 bases separated the two germline ends. As DNA, the CDR3 is TGTGCCAGCACCGCTGACAGAAATAGCAATCAGCCCCAGCATTTT. Its translation is CASTADRNSNQPQHF.

This rearrangement joins TRBV20-1 to TRBJ2-3; a possible D gene is TRBD2 (6 bases). The CDR3 runs to 11 residues. Germline loops: CDR1 DFQATT, CDR2 SNEGSKA (reference sequence). Trimming removed 3 bases from V and 8 bases from J, with 9 bases in between. DNA for the CDR3: TGCAGTGCTAGTCCCGGGGGTACGCAGTATTTT. It is translated as CSASPGGTQYF.

The rearrangement uses TRBV19 and TRBJ2-1; 9 nucleotides line up with TRBD2. The V gene end was trimmed by 10 bases and the J gene end by 3 bases; junction bases not matched to a gene: 7. CDR3 length: 14 amino acids. Germline values: CDR1 LNHDA, CDR2 SQIVND (reference sequence). CDR3 protein: CATSQLAGYNEQFF. The CDR3 nucleotides are TGTGCCACCTCGCAACTAGCGGGCTACAATGAGCAGTTCTTC.

The V and J genes are TRBV4-1 and TRBJ2-5; TRBD2 matches 11 bases. CDR1 is MGHRA, CDR2 YSYEKL, per germline. This CDR3 has 16 residues. J gave up 5 bases and V 4 bases, and 9 bases lay outside the gene matches. The CDR3 is CASSPGALAGVETQYF. In nucleotides, the CDR3 is TGCGCCAGCAGCCCTGGGGCACTAGCGGGAGTTGAGACCCAGTACTTC.

This clonotype was seen a handful of times. This sequence joins TRBV7-2 and TRBJ2-7, with D possibly matching TRBD2 (6 bases). Germline V lookup: CDR1 SGHTA, CDR2 FQGNSA. The CDR3 covers 13 residues. V lost 5 bases and J lost 4, with 12 bases in between. CDR3 region: CASSPSAGYEQYF. The CDR3 DNA reads as TGTGCCAGCAGCCCCAGTGCGGGGTACGAGCAGTACTTC. Full variable domain (outside the CDR3, taken from reference TRBV7-2 and TRBJ2-7): GAGVSQSPSNKVTEKGKDVELRCDPISGHTALYWYRQSLGQGLEFLIYFQGNSAPDKSGLPSDRFSAERTGGSVSTLTIQRTQQEDSAVYLCASSPSAGYEQYFGPGTRLTVT.

J is TRBJ2-5 and V is TRBV10-3; TRBD1 aligns across 8 bases. Germline-derived CDR1 and CDR2 are ENHRY and SYGVKD. The CDR3 spans 13 residues. After removal of 6 bases from V and 4 bases from J, the junction contained 4 bases not matched to a gene. This CDR3 is CAIRTGGGETQYF. The CDR3 region has the DNA TGTGCCATCAGAACAGGGGGTGGAGAGACCCAGTACTTC.

The V call is TRBV29-1, the J call TRBJ2-1, with 9 bases matching TRBD1. The CDR3 is 14 amino acids. Germline V gene lookup returns CDR1 SQVTM and CDR2 ANQGSEA. V lost 4 bases to trimming and J lost 3 bases; unmatched junction nucleotides: 4. The CDR3 sequence is CSVVGDRDYNEQFF. The CDR3 DNA is TGCAGCGTTGTAGGGGACAGGGACTACAATGAGCAGTTCTTC.

Ten or more counts support this clonotype. The V gene is TRBV7-9, the J gene TRBJ2-1; 11 bases match TRBD2. CDR1 and CDR2 (germline): SEHNR, FQNEAQ (reference sequence). This CDR3 is 14 amino acids long. V was clipped by 4 bases and J by 5 bases; unmatched bases: 1. The CDR3 nucleotides are TGTGCCAGCAGCTCTAGCGGGGGGCACAATGAGCAGTTCTTC. Translating it yields CASSSSGGHNEQFF.

The genes are TRBV6-1 and TRBJ2-7; D is unresolved. Germline V gene data show CDR1 as MNHNS and CDR2 as SASEGT. Between the trimmed V and J ends, which lost 5 bases and 12 bases, there was a span of 17 bases. This CDR3 comprises 12 residues. CDR3 sequence: CASSYLGRSRYF. Here the CDR3 DNA reads TGTGCCAGCAGTTACCTAGGACGATCTCGGTACTTC.

The chain recombines TRBV10-3 with TRBJ1-2; 7 bases fit TRBD1. The germline CDR1 and CDR2 sequences are ENHRY and SYGVKD. Trimming took 4 bases from V and 3 from J; bases not matched to a gene: 5. There are 14 residues in the CDR3. CDR3 sequence: CAISAGTADYGYTF. The CDR3 DNA sequence: TGTGCCATCAGTGCCGGGACAGCTGACTATGGCTACACCTTC.

Details on this clonotype: A much more abundant neighbour one base away suggests this may be a read error. CDR3 sequence: CASSLGNSTNEKLFF. In nucleotides, the CDR3 is TGTGCCAGCAGCTTGGGGAATTCTACTAATGAAAAACTGTTTTTT. The J gene is TRBJ1-4, the V gene TRBV7-2; D not resolved. Trimming removed 3 bases at V and 2 bases at J, with 10 bases between. Germline CDR1 reads SGHTA; CDR2 reads FQGNSA. The CDR3 is made up of 15 amino acids.

This rearrangement joins TRBV7-9 to TRBJ2-5; the match to TRBD2 covers 10 bases. The V gene end was trimmed by 1 base and the J gene end by 4 bases; junction bases not matched to a gene: 9. This CDR3 has 17 residues. Germline V gene sequence: CDR1 SEHNR, CDR2 FQNEAQ (reference sequence). The CDR3 bases are TGTGCCAGCAGCTTAGGTCGGCTAGCGGGGGCCCGAGAGACCCAGTACTTC. Translating gives CASSLGRLAGARETQYF. The variable domain in full, with the rest retrieved from reference TRBV7-9 and TRBJ2-5, is DTGVSQNPRHKITKRGQNVTFRCDPISEHNRLYWYRQTLGQGPEFLTYFQNEAQLEKSRLLSDRFSAERPKGSFSTLEIQRTEQGDSAMYLCASSLGRLAGARETQYFGPGTRLLVL.

This clonotype was counted only a few times. The rearrangement joins TRBV7-8 to TRBJ2-4, with D possibly matching TRBD2 (6 bases). This CDR3 has 13 amino acids. CDR1 SGHVS and CDR2 FQNEAQ come from the germline V gene. V lost 5 bases to trimming and J lost 8 bases, with 13 bases between them. The CDR3 region is CASSPASVYIQYF. CDR3 sequence (DNA): TGTGCCAGCAGCCCCGCTAGCGTTTACATTCAGTACTTC.